This T cell receptor (beta chain) emerged from a study of cytomegalovirus exposure and HLA in healthy donors. As for the study in general: Assignment to the Caucasian-associated ancestry cluster applied to about 80% of the roughly 410 genotyped donors.

Study-wide points: Earlier results showed most TCR beta V segments being productive about 87% or about 30% of the time. There were 150 to 200 TCR beta chains listed as cytomegalovirus-associated. The number of N-insertions in an Asian-associated ancestry cluster was reportedly below the roughly 700-donor mean in a later analysis.

V was pared by 5 bases and J by 3 bases, with 11 bases between. The germline gives CDR1 MRHNA, CDR2 SNTAGT. The length of the CDR3 is 14 residues. Use of 60 Vbeta and 13 Jbeta primers characterized the PCR. The data were produced by immunoSEQ multiplex PCR, yet TCRdb's version contains in-frame clones alone and is incomplete. There are around 160,000 clones in the sample; over 75% occur only once, and over 12% lies in the top ten. In this sample, this clone turned up a few times. Its antigen is not known. This sequence joins TRBV6-4 and TRBJ1-3; no clear D. The sequenced material came from PBMCs. The receptor was isolated from a man aged 50-59 years in good health and CMV-seropositive. This CDR3 reads CASSLSRGGNTIYF. CDR3 nucleotide sequence: TGTGCCAGCAGTTTAAGTCGGGGTGGAAACACCATATATTTT.